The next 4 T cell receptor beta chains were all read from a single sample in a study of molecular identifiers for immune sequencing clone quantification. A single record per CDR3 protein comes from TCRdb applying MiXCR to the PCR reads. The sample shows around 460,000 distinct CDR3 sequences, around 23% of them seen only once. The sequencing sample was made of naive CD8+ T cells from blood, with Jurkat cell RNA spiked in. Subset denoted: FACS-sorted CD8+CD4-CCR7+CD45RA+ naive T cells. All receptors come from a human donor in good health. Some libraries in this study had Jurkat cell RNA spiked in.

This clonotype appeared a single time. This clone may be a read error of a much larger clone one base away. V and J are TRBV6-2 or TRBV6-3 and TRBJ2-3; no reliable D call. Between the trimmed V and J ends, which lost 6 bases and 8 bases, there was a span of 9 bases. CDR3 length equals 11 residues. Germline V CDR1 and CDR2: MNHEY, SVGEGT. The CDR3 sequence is CASRKSGTQYF. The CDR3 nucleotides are TGTGCCAGCAGAAAGTCAGGTACGCAGTATTTT.

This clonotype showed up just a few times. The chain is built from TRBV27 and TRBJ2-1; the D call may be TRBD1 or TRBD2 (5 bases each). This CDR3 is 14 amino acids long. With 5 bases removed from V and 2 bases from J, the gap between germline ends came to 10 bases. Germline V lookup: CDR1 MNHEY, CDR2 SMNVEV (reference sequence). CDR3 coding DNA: TGTGCCAGCAGTCCCGGGGCAGCCTACAATGAGCAGTTCTTC. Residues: CASSPGAAYNEQFF.

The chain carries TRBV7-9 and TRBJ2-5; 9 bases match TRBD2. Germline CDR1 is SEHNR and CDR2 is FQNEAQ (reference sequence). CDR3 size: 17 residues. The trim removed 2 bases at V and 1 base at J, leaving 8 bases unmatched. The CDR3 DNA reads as TGTGCCAGCAGCTTAAGGCTGAGCGGGGGGACCCAAGAGACCCAGTACTTC. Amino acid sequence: CASSLRLSGGTQETQYF. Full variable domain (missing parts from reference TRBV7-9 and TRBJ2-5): DTGVSQNPRHKITKRGQNVTFRCDPISEHNRLYWYRQTLGQGPEFLTYFQNEAQLEKSRLLSDRFSAERPKGSFSTLEIQRTEQGDSAMYLCASSLRLSGGTQETQYFGPGTRLLVL.

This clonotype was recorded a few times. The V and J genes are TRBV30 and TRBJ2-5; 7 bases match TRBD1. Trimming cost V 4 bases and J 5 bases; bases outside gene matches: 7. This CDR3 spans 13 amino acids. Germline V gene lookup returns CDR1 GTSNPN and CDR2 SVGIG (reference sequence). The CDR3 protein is CAWTTGSAETQYF. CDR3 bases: TGTGCCTGGACGACAGGGTCCGCCGAGACCCAGTACTTC.